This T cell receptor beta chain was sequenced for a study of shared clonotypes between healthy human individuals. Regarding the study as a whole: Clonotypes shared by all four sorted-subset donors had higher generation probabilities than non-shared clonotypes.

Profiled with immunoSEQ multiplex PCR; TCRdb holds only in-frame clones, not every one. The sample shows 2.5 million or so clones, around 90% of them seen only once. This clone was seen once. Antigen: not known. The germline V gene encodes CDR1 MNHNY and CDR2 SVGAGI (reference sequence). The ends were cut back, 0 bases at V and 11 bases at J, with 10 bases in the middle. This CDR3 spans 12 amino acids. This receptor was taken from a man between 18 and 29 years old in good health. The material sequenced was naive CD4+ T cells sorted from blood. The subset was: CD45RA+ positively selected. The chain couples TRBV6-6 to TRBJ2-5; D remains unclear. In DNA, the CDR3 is TGTGCCAGCAGTTACTCGGTGGCATCGCAGTACTTC. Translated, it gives CASSYSVASQYF.